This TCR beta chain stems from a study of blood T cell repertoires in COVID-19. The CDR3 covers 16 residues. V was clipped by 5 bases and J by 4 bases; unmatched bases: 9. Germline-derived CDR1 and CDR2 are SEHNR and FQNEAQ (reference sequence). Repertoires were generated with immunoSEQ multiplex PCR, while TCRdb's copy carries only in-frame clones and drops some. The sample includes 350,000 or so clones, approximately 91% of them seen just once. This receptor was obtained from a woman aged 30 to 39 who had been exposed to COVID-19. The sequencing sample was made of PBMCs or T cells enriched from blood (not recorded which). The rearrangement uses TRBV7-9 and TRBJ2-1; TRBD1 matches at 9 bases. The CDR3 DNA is TGTGCCAGCAGCCCCCCAGGGACAGGGTTTTACAATGAGCAGTTCTTC. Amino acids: CASSPPGTGFYNEQFF.